These T cell receptor beta chains were read from a single sample in a study of cytomegalovirus exposure and HLA in healthy donors. Repertoires were generated with immunoSEQ multiplex PCR, while TCRdb's copy carries only in-frame clones and drops some. The top ten hold 1.5% of the sample, which has 180,000 or so clones, 82% seen once. Sample: PBMCs. All receptors come from a man aged 35 to 55 in good health and CMV-seronegative. CDR3s include the opening cysteine and the closing phenylalanine or tryptophan. Only some rows state a clone size, as once, few, many or a class for expanded clones.

TRBJ2-5 TRBV5-4 13 - CASSLYREETQYF
TRBJ1-5 TRBV5-1 15 - CASSATGAAWQPQHF
TRBJ2-7 TRBV7-8 14 - CASSLGGASYEQYF
TRBJ2-2 TRBV7-8 15 many CASSLVSGNIGELFF
TRBJ2-3 TRBV28 15 - CASRPTGALIHTQYF
TRBJ1-3 TRBV5-1 14 - CASSFSGSGNTIYF
TRBJ2-7 TRBV6-1 13 - CASSVDSHWEQYF
TRBJ1-5 TRBV18 15 - CASSSGSGGNQPQHF
TRBJ2-3 TRBV28 15 - CASSLGGGSTDTQYF
TRBJ2-7 TRBV6-5 15 few CASSYSAGGYYEQYF
TRBJ2-7 TRBV25-1 14 - CASRETGGSYEQYF
TRBJ2-2 TRBV18 16 - CASFGQGTRYTGELFF
TRBJ2-7 TRBV28 14 - CASRVAGGGGEQYF
TRBJ2-1 TRBV7-2 16 - CASSLGSGSGYNEQFF
TRBJ1-2 TRBV7-9 12 - CASSFGQGGYTF
TRBJ2-3 TRBV5-1 17 few CASSLAGQGSMTDTQYF
TRBJ1-5 TRBV30 14 - CAWSVAVGIQPQHF
TRBJ1-2 TRBV6-1 13 - CASSEGGTYGYTF
TRBJ2-5 TRBV5-5 15 - CASSRGQGFSGTQYF
TRBJ1-1 TRBV4-2 15 - CASSQATTGGTEAFF
TRBJ2-4 TRBV7-2 14 - CASSLEGVGNIQYF
TRBJ2-2 TRBV15 15 - CATSRAREEAGELFF
- TRBV9 14 - CASSVETTSYEQYF
TRBJ1-2 TRBV6-5 13 - CASSLQGALGYTF
TRBJ1-1 TRBV4-3 15 once CASSHPGQGDTEAFF
TRBJ2-3 TRBV7-2 16 - CASSLGGRAGTDTQYF
TRBJ1-3 TRBV4-2 18 - CASSRNLRQGAIGNTIYF
TRBJ1-1 TRBV6-5 13 - CASKSLRNTEAFF
TRBJ2-5 TRBV7-9 17 - CASSKRLTAGGQETQYF